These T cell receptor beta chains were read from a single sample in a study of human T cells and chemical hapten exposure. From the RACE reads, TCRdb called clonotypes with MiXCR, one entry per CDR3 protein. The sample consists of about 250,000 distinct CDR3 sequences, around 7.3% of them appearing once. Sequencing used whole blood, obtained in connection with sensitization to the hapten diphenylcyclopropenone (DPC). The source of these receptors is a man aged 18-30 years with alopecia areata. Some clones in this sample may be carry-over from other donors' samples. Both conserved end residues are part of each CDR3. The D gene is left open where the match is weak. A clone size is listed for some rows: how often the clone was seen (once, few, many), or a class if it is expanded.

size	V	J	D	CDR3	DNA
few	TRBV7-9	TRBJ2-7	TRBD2	CASSYSGVLSYEQYF	TGTGCCAGCAGCTATAGCGGGGTGCTGTCCTACGAGCAGTACTTC
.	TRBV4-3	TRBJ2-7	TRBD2	CASSQELGRGNEQYF	TGCGCCAGCAGCCAAGAGCTGGGGAGGGGAAACGAGCAGTACTTC
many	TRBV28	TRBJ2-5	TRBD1	CASSPGQGAETQYF	TGTGCCAGCAGCCCGGGACAGGGGGCCGAGACCCAGTACTTC
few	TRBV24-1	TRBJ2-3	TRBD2	CATSDPTTSRDTQYF	TGTGCCACCAGTGACCCCACGACTAGCCGAGATACGCAGTATTTT
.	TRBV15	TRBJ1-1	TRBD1	CATSRDRTGEMAFF	TGTGCCACCAGCAGAGATCGGACAGGTGAGATGGCTTTCTTT
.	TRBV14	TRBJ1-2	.	CASSQGMRPEGYTF	TGTGCCAGCAGCCAAGGGATGAGGCCCGAGGGCTACACCTTC
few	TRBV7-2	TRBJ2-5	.	CASSSYHRANQETQYF	TGTGCCAGCAGCTCCTATCACCGGGCCAACCAAGAGACCCAGTACTTC
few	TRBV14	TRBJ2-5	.	CASSQVGSQETQYF	TGTGCCAGCAGCCAAGTCGGGAGCCAAGAGACCCAGTACTTC
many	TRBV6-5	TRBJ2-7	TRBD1	CASSPGQGRNYF	TGTGCCAGCAGCCCTGGACAGGGAAGAAATTACTTC
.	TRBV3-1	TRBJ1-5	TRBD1	CVSSLNWDRDQPQHF	TGTGTCAGCAGCCTGAATTGGGACAGGGACCAGCCCCAGCATTTT
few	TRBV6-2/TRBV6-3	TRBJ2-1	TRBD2	CASRSNAGLAASNEQFF	TGTGCCAGCAGGTCGAATGCCGGGCTAGCGGCCTCCAATGAGCAGTTCTTC
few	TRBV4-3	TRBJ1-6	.	CASSQDFTDNSPLHF	TGCGCCAGCAGCCAAGATTTTACAGATAATTCACCCCTCCACTTT
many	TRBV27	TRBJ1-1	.	CASSLSSGMWTEAFF	TGTGCCAGCAGTTTATCGTCGGGGATGTGGACTGAAGCTTTCTTT
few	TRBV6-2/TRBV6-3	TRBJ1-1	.	CASSYYRELAEAFF	TGTGCCAGCAGTTACTACAGGGAATTGGCTGAAGCTTTCTTT